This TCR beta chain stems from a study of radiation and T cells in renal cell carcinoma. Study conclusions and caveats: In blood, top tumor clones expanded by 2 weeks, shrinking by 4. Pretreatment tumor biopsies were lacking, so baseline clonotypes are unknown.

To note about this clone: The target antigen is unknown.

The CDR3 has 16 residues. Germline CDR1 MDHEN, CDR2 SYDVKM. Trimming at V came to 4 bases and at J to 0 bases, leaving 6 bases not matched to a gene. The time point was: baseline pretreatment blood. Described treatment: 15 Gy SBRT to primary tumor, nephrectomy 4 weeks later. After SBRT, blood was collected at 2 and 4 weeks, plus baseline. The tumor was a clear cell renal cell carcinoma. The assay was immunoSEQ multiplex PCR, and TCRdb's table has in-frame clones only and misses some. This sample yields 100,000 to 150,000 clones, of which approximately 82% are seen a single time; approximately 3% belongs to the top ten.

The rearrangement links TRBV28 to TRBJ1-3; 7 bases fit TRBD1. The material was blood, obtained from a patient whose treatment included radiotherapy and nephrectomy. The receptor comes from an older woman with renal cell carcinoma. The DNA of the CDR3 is TGTGCCAGCAGTTCCCCAGGGGGACCCTCTGGAAACACCATATATTTT. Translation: CASSSPGGPSGNTIYF.